The clone carrying this TCR beta chain was observed at least ten times. No antigen is known for it. For TCR beta, libraries came from iRepertoire HTBI primers and Arm-PCR of CDR3 regions. One entry per CDR3 protein results from TCRdb running MiXCR on the multiplex PCR reads. The table has some 320,000 distinct CDR3 sequences, 15% to 20% seen once. The time point here: newly diagnosed GD, antithyroid drugs for less than 3 months. Extracted PBMC RNA gave rise to the TCR library. Germline CDR1 reads MNHEY; CDR2 reads SVGAGI. V dropped 0 bases and J dropped 6 bases, with 12 bases sitting between them. The length of the CDR3 is 15 residues. The sample belongs to a study of regulatory T cells in long-lasting Graves disease. General study results and limits: Persistent Graves' patients showed a TCR diversity that was lower than that of newly diagnosed ones. Patients with persistent disease showed a bias toward TRBV28, TRBJ1-2 and TRBJ2-5.

This TCR was sampled from a female donor with Graves disease. Sequences were derived from peripheral blood mononuclear cells (PBMCs), sampled at new diagnosis, from a patient treated with antithyroid drugs. V usage is TRBV6-5 and J usage is TRBJ2-1; tentatively, D is TRBD2 (5 bases). CDR3 region: CASSYSKRALNEQFF. The CDR3 DNA is TGTGCCAGCAGTTACTCGAAGAGGGCCCTCAATGAGCAGTTCTTC.